The 2 T cell receptor beta chains given below trace back to one sample, sequenced in a study of OX40 agonist ivuxolimab in advanced cancers. The table came from immunoSEQ multiplex PCR; TCRdb's copy has only in-frame clones and leaves some out. Among about 18,000 clones listed, around two thirds were seen once. The specimen comprised CD4+ or CD8+ T cells sorted from blood, sampled in a trial of the OX40 agonist ivuxolimab. These receptors were taken from an adult with an advanced solid tumor such as melanoma, head and neck, liver or kidney cancer.

The chain carries TRBV13 and TRBJ1-2; 10 bases are a match to TRBD1. The CDR3 totals 16 residues. V gave up 0 bases and J gave up 2 bases; unmatched junction bases: 3. Looked up from germline, CDR1 is PRHDT and CDR2 is FYEKMQ (reference sequence). In nucleotides, the CDR3 is TGTGCCAGCAGCTTAGGGGACAGGGGGGGGAACTATGGCTACACCTTC. Residues: CASSLGDRGGNYGYTF. Together with reference TRBV13 and TRBJ1-2, the CDR3 gives the full variable domain: AAGVIQSPRHLIKEKRETATLKCYPIPRHDTVYWYQQGPGQDPQFLISFYEKMQSDKGSIPDRFSAQQFSDYHSELNMSSLELGDSALYFCASSLGDRGGNYGYTFGSGTRLTVV.

This chain uses TRBV14 with TRBJ1-2, with D perhaps TRBD1 (6 bases). This CDR3 is 15 amino acids long. Trimming took off 3 bases at V and 4 bases at J, with 15 bases between the two ends. Germline V lookup: CDR1 SGHDN, CDR2 FVKESK. DNA of the CDR3: TGTGCCAGCAGCCACGAGCCGGGGGCGATCTATGGCTACACCTTC. This encodes CASSHEPGAIYGYTF. Combining the CDR3 with reference TRBV14 and TRBJ1-2 gives the whole variable domain EAGVTQFPSHSVIEKGQTVTLRCDPISGHDNLYWYRRVMGKEIKFLLHFVKESKQDESGMPNNRFLAERTGGTYSTLKVQPAELEDSGVYFCASSHEPGAIYGYTFGSGTRLTVV.